The sequence of this T cell receptor beta chain was determined in a study of identical twins. Whole-study results and caveats: Sequences that were beta out-of-frame showed weaker excess twin sharing. Among monozygotic twins, out-of-frame TCR alpha sharing exceeded what models predicted.

After removal of 7 bases from V and 0 bases from J, the junction contained 4 bases not matched to a gene. The CDR3 spans 15 residues. Germline V gene lookup returns CDR1 SGHTA and CDR2 FQGTGA. TCRdb reprocessed the 5' RACE reads with MiXCR, giving one entry per CDR3 protein. Of approximately 240,000 distinct CDR3 sequences listed, about an eighth are singletons. Concerning this clonotype itself: Its antigen is unknown.

The receptor was isolated from a young woman in good health. The sequencing input was memory (CD45RO+) T cells sorted from blood. The chain is built from TRBV7-3 and TRBJ2-5; 11 bases match TRBD2. The CDR3 loop is CASIEGLADQETQYF. CDR3 nucleotides: TGTGCCAGCATCGAGGGACTAGCGGACCAAGAGACCCAGTACTTC.